These T cell receptor beta chains were read from a single sample in a study of radiotherapy plus CTLA-4 blockade in lung cancer. Produced via immunoSEQ multiplex PCR; TCRdb's table is partial and in-frame only. The sample consists of 25,000 to 35,000 clones, about 80% of them appearing once. The sample here was peripheral blood, taken from a patient treated with radiotherapy plus ipilimumab. The receptor set was obtained from a human donor with non-small cell lung cancer that progressed on radiotherapy plus ipilimumab. CDR3s include the opening cysteine and the closing phenylalanine or tryptophan. A D gene is named only where the DNA matches it firmly. Clone size appears in some rows only: once, few, many, or a class for an expanded clone.

clone_size,j_call,v_call,d_call,cdr3_nt,cdr3_aa
NA,TRBJ2-2,TRBV5-1,NA,TGCGCCAGCAGCCCCCTCGCGAACACCGGGGAGCTGTTTTTT,CASSPLANTGELFF
NA,TRBJ2-2,TRBV11-1,TRBD2,TGTGCCAGCAGTCCTAATAGCGGGACGGACACCGGGGAGCTGTTTTTT,CASSPNSGTDTGELFF
NA,TRBJ2-7,TRBV6-5,NA,TGTGCCAGCAGTTCCCTGGGGGGGCGAAGGGGCTACGAGCAGTACTTC,CASSSLGGRRGYEQYF
once,TRBJ2-5,TRBV5-1,NA,TGCGCCAGCAGCAGTGGAGGGACCAGCGGGCCTCAAGAGACCCAGTACTTC,CASSSGGTSGPQETQYF
few,TRBJ2-2,TRBV30,NA,TGTGCCTGGAGGGGGGACAACGAGGAGCTGTTTTTT,CAWRGDNEELFF
NA,TRBJ1-5,TRBV6-5,NA,TGTGCCAGCAGTTACTCGATTGGTCAGCCCCAGCATTTT,CASSYSIGQPQHF
NA,TRBJ1-2,TRBV28,TRBD1,TGTGCCAGCTCCGTCCGGGACAGGGATGGCTACACCTTC,CASSVRDRDGYTF
once,TRBJ2-1,TRBV18,NA,TGTGCCAGCGGCAGCGGCTCCTACAATGAGCAGTTCTTC,CASGSGSYNEQFF
NA,TRBJ2-3,TRBV5-1,NA,TGCGCCAGCAGCGAGGGGCCAGATACGCAGTATTTT,CASSEGPDTQYF
NA,TRBJ2-7,TRBV30,NA,TGTGCCTGGAGTTCGGGACGCCGTGTGGAGCAGTACTTC,CAWSSGRRVEQYF
NA,TRBJ1-5,TRBV19,NA,TGTGCCAGTAGTATAGATCACTGGCAGATCAATCAGCCCCAGCATTTT,CASSIDHWQINQPQHF
NA,TRBJ1-1,TRBV19,TRBD1,TGTGCCAGTAGTCCTCCGGGACAGAAGGGGAGCACTGAAGCTTTCTTT,CASSPPGQKGSTEAFF
NA,TRBJ2-7,TRBV29-1,TRBD1,TGCAGCGCCGCGATCGGGACAGGGGGCTACGAGCAGTACTTC,CSAAIGTGGYEQYF
NA,TRBJ2-1,TRBV11-3,TRBD2,TGTGCCAGCGGGGAGGGCGGGAGACGTGAGCAGTTCTTC,CASGEGGRREQFF
NA,TRBJ1-1,TRBV9,NA,TGTGCCAGCAGCGGAGGGGCTGAAGCTTTCTTT,CASSGGAEAFF
NA,TRBJ1-2,TRBV6-5,NA,TGTGCCAGCAGTCGGTCCTCAGGGACCTATGGCTACACCTTC,CASSRSSGTYGYTF
NA,TRBJ1-1,TRBV6-6,NA,TGTGCCAGCAGTGACGAGGCGCTGGAGGCTTTCTTT,CASSDEALEAFF
NA,TRBJ2-5,TRBV6-1,TRBD1,TGTGCCAGCAGCGGACAGGTGAGGAGAGAGACCCAGTACTTC,CASSGQVRRETQYF
NA,TRBJ1-2,TRBV19,NA,TGTGCCAGTAGAGGGGGTGGCCGACTCCTATGGGGTGGCTACACCTTC,CASRGGGRLLWGGYTF
NA,TRBJ2-2,TRBV5-1,TRBD2,TGCGCCAGCAGCTTACTAGCGGGAGGGAACACCGGGGAGCTGTTTTTT,CASSLLAGGNTGELFF
NA,TRBJ2-5,TRBV7-2,NA,TGTGCCAGCAGCTTTTCTTACCAAGAGACCCAGTACTTC,CASSFSYQETQYF
NA,TRBJ2-1,TRBV4-2,TRBD2,TGTGCCAGCAGCCAAGAAATGGCGGGGGGTTCCTACAATGAGCAGTTCTTC,CASSQEMAGGSYNEQFF
NA,TRBJ2-7,TRBV7-2,NA,TGTGCCAGCAGCTTAACCTACGAGCAGTACTTC,CASSLTYEQYF
few,TRBJ2-7,TRBV6-4,TRBD2,TGTGCCATCCCCCGTCTAGCGGCCTACGAGCAGTACTTC,CAIPRLAAYEQYF
NA,TRBJ2-3,TRBV9,NA,TGTGCCAGCAGCGTAGTAGGAGGGGGGTATACGCAGTATTTT,CASSVVGGGYTQYF
NA,TRBJ2-1,TRBV6-5,TRBD1,TGTGCCAGCAGTGTGGGGACAGGGGGCTTGAATGAGCAGTTCTTC,CASSVGTGGLNEQFF
NA,TRBJ2-1,TRBV5-1,NA,TGCGCCAGCAGCTTGGTGAGGAATGAGCAGTTCTTC,CASSLVRNEQFF
NA,TRBJ2-5,TRBV15,NA,TGTGCCACCAGCAGAGGGGGTACCCAAGAGACCCAGTACTTC,CATSRGGTQETQYF
once,TRBJ1-1,TRBV5-1,TRBD1,TGCGCCAGCAGCGGACAGGGGGGAGAGACTGAAGCTTTCTTT,CASSGQGGETEAFF
NA,TRBJ2-1,TRBV7-2,NA,TGTGCCAGCAGCCAAAGTGGTCTCTCCTACAATGAGCAGTTCTTC,CASSQSGLSYNEQFF
once,TRBJ2-3,TRBV7-9,NA,TGTGCCAGCAGCCGTGGCGAAGGACAGATGCAGTATTTT,CASSRGEGQMQYF
NA,TRBJ2-1,TRBV21-1,NA,TGTGCCAGCAGCGCTAAACAGGGATGGGGGTGGATCAATGAGCAGTTCTTC,CASSAKQGWGWINEQFF
NA,TRBJ2-2,TRBV4-3,NA,TGCGCCAGCAGCCCCAGGGACAACGGCATGAGCGGGGAGCTGTTTTTT,CASSPRDNGMSGELFF
NA,TRBJ2-2,TRBV10-3,NA,TGTGCCATCAGTGAGTCAGGGATTAATCCGTTAACCGGGGAGCTGTTTTTT,CAISESGINPLTGELFF
once,TRBJ2-3,TRBV19,NA,TGTGCCAGTAGTATGGGCCTGAGTAGAGATACGCAGTATTTT,CASSMGLSRDTQYF
NA,TRBJ2-7,TRBV4-2,TRBD1,TGTGCCAGCAGCCAAGAGTGGTCACAGGGGGGCTACGAGCAGTACTTC,CASSQEWSQGGYEQYF
NA,TRBJ2-4,TRBV29-1,NA,TGCAGCGTTCTCCTTGTCCAGGCCAAAAACATTCAGTACTTC,CSVLLVQAKNIQYF
once,TRBJ2-3,TRBV13,NA,TGTGCCAGCAGCCCCCTAGGCACAGATACGCAGTATTTT,CASSPLGTDTQYF
NA,TRBJ1-5,TRBV9,TRBD1,TGTGTCAGCAGCGGGGGACAGTATAGCAATCAGCCCCAGCATTTT,CVSSGGQYSNQPQHF
NA,TRBJ1-6,TRBV6-1,NA,TGTGCCAGCGGAGCCACAGGGCCACCCCTCCACTTT,CASGATGPPLHF
NA,TRBJ2-7,TRBV11-3,NA,TGTGCCAGCAGCTTGGGGGCAGGGGCTGACTACGAGCAGTACTTC,CASSLGAGADYEQYF
NA,TRBJ2-5,TRBV28,NA,TGTGCCAGCAGGCCGGGACTGCAACAAGAGACCCAGTACTTC,CASRPGLQQETQYF
NA,TRBJ2-2,TRBV9,NA,TGTGCCAGCAGCGTAGAGGGTAGGGGCACCGGGGAGCTGTTTTTT,CASSVEGRGTGELFF
NA,TRBJ2-7,TRBV4-1,TRBD2,TGCGCCAGCAGCCAAGATCGGGGGGGCTACGAGCAGTACTTC,CASSQDRGGYEQYF
NA,TRBJ2-7,TRBV11-2,TRBD2,TGTGCCAGCAGGCTTAGCGGGGGGGCCACGTACGAGCAGTACTTC,CASRLSGGATYEQYF
NA,TRBJ2-7,TRBV27,TRBD1,TGTGCCAGCAGTTTATCACCGGGACAGGGTGACGAGCAGTACTTC,CASSLSPGQGDEQYF
NA,TRBJ2-7,TRBV4-1,NA,TGCGCCAGCAGCCAAGGTGCTACAGGGAGCTCCTACGAGCAGTACTTC,CASSQGATGSSYEQYF
NA,TRBJ1-1,TRBV10-2,NA,TGCGCCAGCAGTGACGACTTAACTGAAGCTTTCTTT,CASSDDLTEAFF
NA,TRBJ1-2,TRBV19,NA,TGTGCCAGTAGTATAGTCACGGGGCCGGGAGGCTACACCTTC,CASSIVTGPGGYTF